The next 26 T cell receptor beta chains were all read from a single sample in a study of shared clonotypes between healthy human individuals (dated by TCRdb to the early 2020s). Library creation used the immunoSEQ multiplex PCR assay. TCRdb took this table from immuneACCESS and kept in-frame rearrangements with V and J called. Such tables lack part of the clones; where checked against another copy, unresolved V genes explain under half of the gap, and the rest is unexplained. In all, the sample holds 520,000 or so clones, and roughly 78% of those were seen once. The ten top clones hold over 10% of the sample. Sequenced sample: PBMCs. These receptors were taken from a woman between 40 and 55 years old in good health. Some clones in this sample may be carry-over from other donors' samples.

This chain joins TRBV7-2 and TRBJ1-1; D remains unclear. Per germline, CDR1 SGHTA and CDR2 FQGNSA. V was shortened by 1 base and J by 3 bases, with 6 bases between the two germline ends. The CDR3 runs 13 residues. The CDR3 is CASSLGLYTEAFF. The DNA of the CDR3 is TGTGCCAGCAGCTTAGGGCTGTACACTGAAGCTTTCTTT. Filled out from reference TRBV7-2 and TRBJ1-1, the complete variable domain reads GAGVSQSPSNKVTEKGKDVELRCDPISGHTALYWYRQSLGQGLEFLIYFQGNSAPDKSGLPSDRFSAERTGGSVSTLTIQRTQQEDSAVYLCASSLGLYTEAFFGQGTRLTVV.

In its sample, this clone was seen once. J is TRBJ1-1 and V is TRBV4-3; 8 positions agree with TRBD1. CDR3 length: 18 residues. Germline CDR1 and CDR2: LGHNA and YSLEER. J gave up 3 bases and V 0 bases, and 12 bases lay outside the gene matches. The CDR3 sequence: CASSQDVPGQDRDTEAFF. The CDR3, as DNA: TGCGCCAGCAGCCAAGACGTCCCGGGACAGGATCGGGACACTGAAGCTTTCTTT.

The V gene is TRBV11-2, the J gene TRBJ1-5; weak D call: TRBD1 (5 bases). The CDR3 totals 15 residues. CDR1 is SGHAT and CDR2 is FQNNGV in the germline V gene. The germline V and J ends were trimmed by 8 bases and 3 bases, with 17 bases remaining between them. CDR3 region: CASYQVRGNNQPQHF. DNA of the CDR3: TGTGCCAGCTATCAAGTAAGGGGTAACAATCAGCCCCAGCATTTT.

In DNA form, the CDR3 reads TGTGCCACCAGCAGATTTCGGACAGGGGGATGGGGTGAGCAGTTCTTC. Translation: CATSRFRTGGWGEQFF. The chain uses TRBV15 and TRBJ2-1; 10 bases line up with TRBD1. The CDR3 is 16 amino acids. Germline loops: CDR1 LNHNV, CDR2 YYDKDF (reference sequence). Trimming removed 2 bases from V and 9 bases from J; junction bases left unmatched: 10.

This chain joins TRBV6-1 and TRBJ1-5; D not certain. The germline gives CDR1 MNHNS, CDR2 SASEGT. CDR3 size: 12 residues. Deletions cut 2 bases from V and 5 bases from J, with 4 bases between. The CDR3 sequence is CASSEWYQPQHF. The CDR3 nucleotides are TGTGCCAGCAGTGAATGGTATCAGCCCCAGCATTTT.

The rearrangement links TRBV28 to TRBJ2-2; 8 bases are shared with TRBD1. This CDR3 has 13 residues. Germline CDR1 MDHEN, CDR2 SYDVKM. The junction had 3 bases not matched to a gene; V was cut back by 8 bases and J by 4 bases. The CDR3 DNA reads as TGTGCCAGCCAGGGACAGGTCACCGGGGAGCTGTTTTTT. It specifies CASQGQVTGELFF.

The rearrangement links TRBV29-1 to TRBJ2-5; 9 bases fit TRBD2. V gave up 4 bases and J gave up 4 bases; unmatched junction bases: 10. Germline CDR1 SQVTM, CDR2 ANQGSEA. This CDR3 comprises 15 residues. The CDR3 DNA reads as TGCAGCGTTGCCCGAGCGGGAGGTTTAGGAGAGACCCAGTACTTC. This codes for CSVARAGGLGETQYF.

The chain employs TRBV5-1 and TRBJ2-7; 8 bases match TRBD1. The CDR3 is made up of 15 amino acids. The V gene end was trimmed by 4 bases and the J gene end by 0 bases; junction bases not matched to a gene: 6. Germline V lookup: CDR1 SGHRS, CDR2 YFSETQ. CDR3 loop: CASSGTGGSSYEQYF. DNA of the CDR3: TGCGCCAGCAGCGGAACAGGGGGATCCTCCTACGAGCAGTACTTC.

This clone appeared a few times. The rearrangement uses TRBV7-2 and TRBJ1-6; D gene ambiguous. The germline V gene encodes CDR1 SGHTA and CDR2 FQGNSA. This CDR3 contains 18 residues. V was cut by 1 base and J by 2 bases, with 15 bases left in between. The DNA of the CDR3 is TGTGCCAGCAGCTTAGAGTTCGTGGGGAGGACCTATAATTCACCCCTCCACTTT. It yields the protein CASSLEFVGRTYNSPLHF.

This chain connects TRBV7-6 to TRBJ2-1, with TRBD2 matching over 8 bases. The CDR3 is 15 amino acids. The V segment lost 5 bases and the J segment 3 bases; nucleotides outside the gene matches: 6. Germline CDR1 and CDR2: SGHVS and FNYEAQ. The CDR3 loop is CASSRDGTSYNEQFF. CDR3 bases: TGTGCCAGCAGCCGCGACGGGACTAGCTACAATGAGCAGTTCTTC.

This clone was picked up one time. V usage is TRBV2 and J usage is TRBJ2-5, with D possibly matching TRBD2 (6 bases). Germline V gene sequence: CDR1 SNHLY, CDR2 FYNNEI. The ends were cut back, 4 bases at V and 2 bases at J, with 14 bases in the middle. The CDR3 has 15 amino acids. The DNA of the CDR3 is TGTGCCAGCAGTGTGGGATTAGCGGAGCAAGAGACCCAGTACTTC. It yields the protein CASSVGLAEQETQYF.

This clone has only one observation. V usage is TRBV7-9 and J usage is TRBJ2-2; D tentatively fits TRBD1 or TRBD2 (5 bases each). Trimming left V 5 bases short and J 0 bases short, with 10 bases between. Germline CDR1 and CDR2: SEHNR and FQNEAQ (reference sequence). This CDR3 has 15 amino acids. The CDR3 bases are TGTGCCAGCAGCCGGGACGGCCCGAACACCGGGGAGCTGTTTTTT. Its protein is CASSRDGPNTGELFF.

The V gene is TRBV7-9, the J gene TRBJ1-4, with D perhaps TRBD1 (6 bases). Trimming pared 4 bases from V and 7 bases from J, leaving 13 bases between. CDR1 is SEHNR and CDR2 is FQNEAQ in the germline V gene (reference sequence). The CDR3 length is 14 residues. This CDR3 is CASSSDRWGEKLFF. DNA of the CDR3: TGTGCCAGCAGCTCAGACAGGTGGGGTGAAAAACTGTTTTTT.

V and J are TRBV7-9 and TRBJ2-1; D is perhaps TRBD1 or TRBD2 (5 bases each). The germline CDR1 and CDR2 sequences are SEHNR and FQNEAQ (reference sequence). Trimming removed 5 bases at V and 10 bases at J, with 18 bases between. The CDR3 runs to 14 residues. Written as DNA, the CDR3 is TGTGCCAGCAGCCACCCGGGACCGCAGCGGGAGCAGTTCTTC. Amino acid sequence: CASSHPGPQREQFF.

Concerning this clone itself: This may be a read error, as it is one base from a much larger clone. Within the sample, other DNA sequences also encode this same CDR3. The chain uses TRBV11-1 and TRBJ2-7; D not certain. Germline CDR1 is SGHAT and CDR2 is FQDESV (reference sequence). The CDR3 extends over 11 amino acids. Trimming cost V 4 bases and J 2 bases, with 3 bases left between them. CDR3 bases: TGTGCCAGCAGCTCCGCCTACGAGCAGTACTTC. Translation: CASSSAYEQYF.

The V call is TRBV7-3, the J call TRBJ2-1; D unclear. Trimming removed 0 bases at V and 4 bases at J, with 4 bases between. The CDR3 totals 13 residues. Germline V gene data show CDR1 as SGHTA and CDR2 as FQGTGA. The CDR3 DNA follows: TGTGCCAGCAGCTTAACAGCGTACAATGAGCAGTTCTTC. This sequence encodes CASSLTAYNEQFF. The full variable domain, its missing parts supplied by reference TRBV7-3 and TRBJ2-1, is GAGVSQTPSNKVTEKGKYVELRCDPISGHTALYWYRQSLGQGPEFLIYFQGTGAADDSGLPNDRFFAVRPEGSVSTLKIQRTERGDSAVYLCASSLTAYNEQFFGPGTRLTVL.

This chain joins TRBV11-3 and TRBJ2-1, with 8 bases fitting TRBD1. The CDR3 extends over 15 amino acids. Germline trimming cut 1 base from V and 4 bases from J; bases unmatched to any gene: 3. CDR1 and CDR2 (germline): SGHNT, YENEEA. This chain's CDR3 is CASSLAGTGYNEQFF. The DNA for the CDR3 is TGTGCCAGCAGCTTAGCTGGGACAGGTTACAATGAGCAGTTCTTC.

The chain joins TRBV5-4 to TRBJ1-4; weak D call: TRBD1 (6 bases). CDR3 length equals 15 residues. Trimming took 4 bases from V and 1 from J, leaving 11 bases between them. The germline V gene has CDR1 SGHNT and CDR2 YYREEE (reference sequence). CDR3 region: CASSDGQRTNEKLFF. The DNA for the CDR3 is TGTGCCAGCAGCGACGGACAGAGAACTAATGAAAAACTGTTTTTT.

The rearrangement uses TRBV7-2 and TRBJ2-3; D is ambiguous. V was shortened by 5 bases and J by 4 bases, with 7 bases between the two germline ends. CDR1 and CDR2 from the germline V gene are SGHTA and FQGNSA. The CDR3 totals 12 residues. The CDR3: CASSKLADTQYF. CDR3 nucleotide sequence: TGTGCCAGCAGCAAATTAGCAGATACGCAGTATTTT.

The chain combines TRBV5-4 with TRBJ2-5; TRBD1 aligns across 9 bases. Germline V gene lookup returns CDR1 SGHNT and CDR2 YYREEE (reference sequence). V was clipped by 4 bases and J by 4 bases; unmatched bases: 5. The length of the CDR3 is 14 residues. The CDR3 region is CASSPMDRGETQYF. The DNA of the CDR3 is TGTGCCAGCAGCCCCATGGACAGGGGAGAGACCCAGTACTTC.

The chain carries TRBV30 and TRBJ2-5; TRBD1 might be the D (6 bases). The V gene's germline CDR1 is GTSNPN and CDR2 SVGIG (reference sequence). This CDR3 comprises 14 residues. Trimming pared 5 bases from V and 1 base from J, leaving 14 bases between. The CDR3 loop reads CAWDAGTFQETQYF. Here the CDR3 DNA reads TGTGCCTGGGACGCTGGGACATTCCAAGAGACCCAGTACTTC.

The chain has TRBV19 and TRBJ1-1; 7 nucleotides match TRBD1. Germline CDR1 reads LNHDA; CDR2 reads SQIVND (reference sequence). This CDR3 is 15 amino acids long. After removal of 6 bases from V and 4 bases from J, the junction contained 11 bases not matched to a gene. The CDR3 region has the DNA TGTGCCAGTAGAAACCAAAGGGGGCGAATCACTGAAGCTTTCTTT. Its translation is CASRNQRGRITEAFF.

The rearrangement links TRBV10-3 to TRBJ2-3; D may be TRBD1 (6 bases). Trimming stripped 6 bases from V and 2 bases from J, with 12 bases between. CDR3 length: 14 amino acids. The germline gives CDR1 ENHRY, CDR2 SYGVKD. CDR3: CAISRGGYTDTQYF. The CDR3 bases are TGTGCCATCAGCCGTGGGGGCTACACAGATACGCAGTATTTT.

J is TRBJ2-1 and V is TRBV19; 9 bases fit TRBD2. Germline assignment: CDR1 LNHDA and CDR2 SQIVND (reference sequence). The trim removed 7 bases at V and 1 base at J, leaving 8 bases unmatched. This CDR3 contains 16 residues. The CDR3 DNA reads TGTGCCAGTACGCCTAGCGGGGAGGGGTCCTACAATGAGCAGTTCTTC. It specifies CASTPSGEGSYNEQFF.

The chain is built from TRBV19 and TRBJ2-5; perhaps D is TRBD1 or TRBD2 (5 bases each). Trimming took off 3 bases at V and 6 bases at J, with 8 bases between the two ends. The CDR3 has 12 residues. Per germline, CDR1 LNHDA and CDR2 SQIVND (reference sequence). The CDR3 DNA sequence: TGTGCCAGTAGTATCGGGACCAAGACCCAGTACTTC. Residues: CASSIGTKTQYF.

The rearrangement uses TRBV19 and TRBJ2-2; TRBD2 aligns across 10 bases. Germline lookup yields CDR1 LNHDA and CDR2 SQIVND (reference sequence). This CDR3 comprises 17 residues. J lost 6 bases, V lost 4 bases, and 11 bases had no gene match. The CDR3 loop reads CASSTALAGARSGELFF. The CDR3 bases are TGTGCCAGTAGTACTGCCCTAGCGGGAGCTCGGTCCGGGGAGCTGTTTTTT.